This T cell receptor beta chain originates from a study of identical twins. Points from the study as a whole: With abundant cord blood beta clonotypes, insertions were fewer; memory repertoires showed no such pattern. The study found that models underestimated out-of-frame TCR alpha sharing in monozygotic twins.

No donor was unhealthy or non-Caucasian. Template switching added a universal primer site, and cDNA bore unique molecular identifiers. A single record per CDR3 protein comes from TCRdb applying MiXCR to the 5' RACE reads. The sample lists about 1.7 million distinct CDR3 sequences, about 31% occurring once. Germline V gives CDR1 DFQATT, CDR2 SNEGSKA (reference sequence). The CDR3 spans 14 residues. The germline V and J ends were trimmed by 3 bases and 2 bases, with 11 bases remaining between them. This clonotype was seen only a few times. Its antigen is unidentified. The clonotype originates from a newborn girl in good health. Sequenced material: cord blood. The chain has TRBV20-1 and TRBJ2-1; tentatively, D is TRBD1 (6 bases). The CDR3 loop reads CSASMGATYNEQFF. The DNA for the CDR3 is TGCAGTGCTAGTATGGGGGCCACCTACAATGAGCAGTTCTTC.